The 2 T cell receptor beta chains given below trace back to one sample, sequenced in a study of regulatory T cells in long-lasting Graves disease. Construction of TCR beta libraries relied on iRepertoire HTBI primers and on Arm-PCR targeting CDR3 regions. TCRdb reanalysed the multiplex PCR reads using MiXCR and keeps one entry per CDR3 protein. The sample shows fewer than 400,000 distinct CDR3 sequences, 20% of them seen only once. Regarding time point: persistent/refractory GD, antithyroid drugs over 5 years with positive TRAb. From PBMCs, RNA was extracted and then used to make the TCR library. This material consisted of peripheral blood mononuclear cells (PBMCs), taken when the disease was refractory, from a patient treated with antithyroid drugs. These receptors originate from a female donor with Graves disease.

The J gene is TRBJ2-5, the V gene TRBV20-1, with 7 bases lining up with TRBD2. The CDR3 is made up of 13 amino acids. Looked up from germline, CDR1 is DFQATT and CDR2 is SNEGSKA (reference sequence). The V gene end was trimmed by 6 bases and the J gene end by 5 bases; junction bases not matched to a gene: 9. CDR3 protein: CSALAEGGETQYF. In DNA form, the CDR3 reads TGCAGTGCCCTAGCGGAGGGCGGGGAGACCCAGTACTTC.

This clonotype was counted ten times or more. The rearrangement links TRBV27 to TRBJ1-2; D is possibly TRBD1 (6 bases). From germline, CDR1 is MNHEY and CDR2 SMNVEV (reference sequence). CDR3 size: 15 residues. Trimming took 1 base from V and 0 from J, leaving 9 bases between them. The CDR3 bases are TGTGCCAGCAGTTTATTAGGGGGTTCTAACTATGGCTACACCTTC. It specifies CASSLLGGSNYGYTF.